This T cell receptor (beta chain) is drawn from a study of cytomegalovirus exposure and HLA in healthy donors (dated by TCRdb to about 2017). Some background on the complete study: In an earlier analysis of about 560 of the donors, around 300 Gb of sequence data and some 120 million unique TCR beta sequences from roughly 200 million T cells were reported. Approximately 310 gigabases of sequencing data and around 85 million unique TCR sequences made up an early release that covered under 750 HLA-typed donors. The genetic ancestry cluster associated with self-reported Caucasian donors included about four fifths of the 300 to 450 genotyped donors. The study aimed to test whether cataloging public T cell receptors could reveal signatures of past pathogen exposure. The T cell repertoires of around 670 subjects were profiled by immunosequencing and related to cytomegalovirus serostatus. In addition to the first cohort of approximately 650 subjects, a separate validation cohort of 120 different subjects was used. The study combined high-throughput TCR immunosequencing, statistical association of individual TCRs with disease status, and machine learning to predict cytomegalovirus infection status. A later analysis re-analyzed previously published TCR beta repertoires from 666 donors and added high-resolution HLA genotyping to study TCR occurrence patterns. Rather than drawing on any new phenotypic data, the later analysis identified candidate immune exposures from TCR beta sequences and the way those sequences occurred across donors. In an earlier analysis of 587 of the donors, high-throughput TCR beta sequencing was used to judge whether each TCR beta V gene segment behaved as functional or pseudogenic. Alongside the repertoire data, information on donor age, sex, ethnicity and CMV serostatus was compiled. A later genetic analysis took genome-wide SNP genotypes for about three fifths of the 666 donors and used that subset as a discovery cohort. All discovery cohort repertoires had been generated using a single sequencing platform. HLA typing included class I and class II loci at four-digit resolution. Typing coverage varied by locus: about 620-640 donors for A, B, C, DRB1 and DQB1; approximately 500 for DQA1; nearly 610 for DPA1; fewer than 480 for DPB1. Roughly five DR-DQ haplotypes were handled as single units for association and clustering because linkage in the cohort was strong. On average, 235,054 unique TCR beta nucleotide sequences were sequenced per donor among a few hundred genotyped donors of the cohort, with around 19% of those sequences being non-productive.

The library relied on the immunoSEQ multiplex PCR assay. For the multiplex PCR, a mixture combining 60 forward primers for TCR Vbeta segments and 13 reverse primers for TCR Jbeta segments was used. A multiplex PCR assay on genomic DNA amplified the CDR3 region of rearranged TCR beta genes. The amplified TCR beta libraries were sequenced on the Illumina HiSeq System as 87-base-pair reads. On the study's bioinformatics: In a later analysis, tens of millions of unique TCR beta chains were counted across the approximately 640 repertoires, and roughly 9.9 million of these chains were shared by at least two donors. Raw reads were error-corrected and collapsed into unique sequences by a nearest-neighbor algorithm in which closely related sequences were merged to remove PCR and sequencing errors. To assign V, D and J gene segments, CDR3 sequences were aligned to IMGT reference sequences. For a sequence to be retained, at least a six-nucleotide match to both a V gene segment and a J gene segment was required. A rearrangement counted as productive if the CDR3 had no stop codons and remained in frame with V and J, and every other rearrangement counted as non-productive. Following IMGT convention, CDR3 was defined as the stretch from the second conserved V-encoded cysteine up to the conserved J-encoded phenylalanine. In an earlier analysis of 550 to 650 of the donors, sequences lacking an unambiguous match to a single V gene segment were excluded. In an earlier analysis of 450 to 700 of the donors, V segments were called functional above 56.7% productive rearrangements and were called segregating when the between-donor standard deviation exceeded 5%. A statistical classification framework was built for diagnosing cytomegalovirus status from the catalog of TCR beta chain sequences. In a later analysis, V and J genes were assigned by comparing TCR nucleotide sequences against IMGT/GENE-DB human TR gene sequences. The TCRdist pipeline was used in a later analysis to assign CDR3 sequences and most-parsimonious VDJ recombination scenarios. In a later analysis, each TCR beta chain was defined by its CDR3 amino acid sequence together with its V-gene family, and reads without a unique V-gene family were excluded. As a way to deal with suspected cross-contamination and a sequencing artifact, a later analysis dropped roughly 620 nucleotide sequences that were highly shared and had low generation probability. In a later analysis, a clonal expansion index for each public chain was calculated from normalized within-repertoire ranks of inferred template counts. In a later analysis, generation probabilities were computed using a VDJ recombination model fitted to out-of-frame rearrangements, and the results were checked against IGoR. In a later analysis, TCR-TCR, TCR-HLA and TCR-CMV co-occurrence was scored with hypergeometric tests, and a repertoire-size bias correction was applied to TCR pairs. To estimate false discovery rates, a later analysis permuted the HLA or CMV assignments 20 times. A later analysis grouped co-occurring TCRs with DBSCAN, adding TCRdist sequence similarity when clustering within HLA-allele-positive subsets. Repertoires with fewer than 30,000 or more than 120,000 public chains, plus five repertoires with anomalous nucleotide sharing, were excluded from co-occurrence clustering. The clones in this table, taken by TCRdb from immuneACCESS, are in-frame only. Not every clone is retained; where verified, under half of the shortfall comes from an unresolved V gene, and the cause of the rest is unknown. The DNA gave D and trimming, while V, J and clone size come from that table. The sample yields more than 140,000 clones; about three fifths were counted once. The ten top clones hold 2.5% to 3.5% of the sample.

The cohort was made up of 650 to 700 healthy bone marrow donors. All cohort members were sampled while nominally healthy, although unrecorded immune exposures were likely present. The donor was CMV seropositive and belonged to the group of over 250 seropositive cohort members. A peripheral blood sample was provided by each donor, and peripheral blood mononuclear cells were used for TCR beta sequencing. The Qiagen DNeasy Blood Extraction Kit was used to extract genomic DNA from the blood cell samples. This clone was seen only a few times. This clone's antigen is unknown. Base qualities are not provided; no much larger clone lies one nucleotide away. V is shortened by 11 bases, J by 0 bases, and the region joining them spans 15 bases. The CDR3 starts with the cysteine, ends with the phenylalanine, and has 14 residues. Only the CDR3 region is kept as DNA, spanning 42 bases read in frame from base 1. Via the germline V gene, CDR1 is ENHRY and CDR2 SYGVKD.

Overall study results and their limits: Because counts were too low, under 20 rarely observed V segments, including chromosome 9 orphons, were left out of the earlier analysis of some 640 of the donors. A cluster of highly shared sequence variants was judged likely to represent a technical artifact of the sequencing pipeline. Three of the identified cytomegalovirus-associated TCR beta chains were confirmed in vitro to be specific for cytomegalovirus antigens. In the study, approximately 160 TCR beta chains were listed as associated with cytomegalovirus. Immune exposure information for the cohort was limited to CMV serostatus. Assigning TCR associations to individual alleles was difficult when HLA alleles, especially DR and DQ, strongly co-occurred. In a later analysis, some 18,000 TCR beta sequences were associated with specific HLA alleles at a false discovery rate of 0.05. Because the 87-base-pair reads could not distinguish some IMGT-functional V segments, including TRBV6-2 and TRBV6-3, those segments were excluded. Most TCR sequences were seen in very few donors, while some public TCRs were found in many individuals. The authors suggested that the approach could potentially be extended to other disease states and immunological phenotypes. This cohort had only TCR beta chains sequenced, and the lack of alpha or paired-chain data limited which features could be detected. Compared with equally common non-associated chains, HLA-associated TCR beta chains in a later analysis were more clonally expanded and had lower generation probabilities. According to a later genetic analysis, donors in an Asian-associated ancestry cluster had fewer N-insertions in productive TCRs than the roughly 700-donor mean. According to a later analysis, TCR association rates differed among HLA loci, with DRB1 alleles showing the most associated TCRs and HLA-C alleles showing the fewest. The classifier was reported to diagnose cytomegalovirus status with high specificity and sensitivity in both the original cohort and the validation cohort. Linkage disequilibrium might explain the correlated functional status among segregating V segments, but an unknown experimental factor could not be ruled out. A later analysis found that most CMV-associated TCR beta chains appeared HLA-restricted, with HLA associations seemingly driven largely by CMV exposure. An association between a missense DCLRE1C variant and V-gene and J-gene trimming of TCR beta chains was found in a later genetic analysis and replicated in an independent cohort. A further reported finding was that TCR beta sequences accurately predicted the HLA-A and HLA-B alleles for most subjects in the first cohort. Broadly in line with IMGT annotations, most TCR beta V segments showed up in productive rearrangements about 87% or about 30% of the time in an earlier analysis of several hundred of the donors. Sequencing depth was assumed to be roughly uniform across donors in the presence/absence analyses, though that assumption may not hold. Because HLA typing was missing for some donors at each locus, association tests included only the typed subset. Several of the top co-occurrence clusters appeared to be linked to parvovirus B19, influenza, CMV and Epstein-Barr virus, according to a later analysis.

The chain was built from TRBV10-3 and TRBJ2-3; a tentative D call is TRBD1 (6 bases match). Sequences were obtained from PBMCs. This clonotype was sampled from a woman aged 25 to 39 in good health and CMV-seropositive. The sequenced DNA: TGTGCCTCCAGGGGCAGCACTAGCACAGATACGCAGTATTTT. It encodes CASRGSTSTDTQYF.